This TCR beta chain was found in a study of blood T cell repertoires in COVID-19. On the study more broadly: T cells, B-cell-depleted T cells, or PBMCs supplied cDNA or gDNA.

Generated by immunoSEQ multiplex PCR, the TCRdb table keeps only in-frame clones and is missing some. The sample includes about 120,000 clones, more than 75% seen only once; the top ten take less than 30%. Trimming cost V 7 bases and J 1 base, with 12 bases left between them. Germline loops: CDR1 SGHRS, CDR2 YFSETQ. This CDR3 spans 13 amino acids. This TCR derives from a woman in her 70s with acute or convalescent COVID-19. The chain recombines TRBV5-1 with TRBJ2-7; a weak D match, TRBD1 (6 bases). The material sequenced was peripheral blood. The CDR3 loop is CASGQIGSYEQYF. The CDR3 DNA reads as TGCGCCAGCGGACAGATAGGATCCTACGAGCAGTACTTC.